A single sample gave rise to the 10 T cell receptor beta chains below, sequenced in a study of graft-versus-host responses after intestinal transplantation (dated by TCRdb to the early 2020s). The receptor library was made with the immunoSEQ multiplex PCR assay. Here the immuneACCESS table is served through TCRdb, limited to in-frame sequences with V and J called. Missing clones are a known gap in these copies; in checked studies unresolved V genes cover under half, and the rest lacks a known reason. The sample profile shows some 40,000 clones; just under 90% of them were found once. In total, the top ten clones hold approximately 7.1% of the sample. The source was PBMCs, collected around 280 days after transplant. These TCRs come from a human patient who received an intestinal transplant, so some T cells may come from the graft donor.

This clone is a singleton in its sample. The genes are TRBV27 and TRBJ1-5; D unresolved. The CDR3 contains 13 residues. With 5 bases removed from V and 2 bases from J, the gap between germline ends came to 7 bases. Germline values: CDR1 MNHEY, CDR2 SMNVEV (reference sequence). The CDR3 loop is CASSAWGNQPQHF. The CDR3 nucleotides are TGTGCCAGCAGTGCTTGGGGCAATCAGCCCCAGCATTTT.

The chain is built from TRBV11-2 and TRBJ2-3; possibly TRBD2 for D (5 bases). CDR1 SGHAT and CDR2 FQNNGV come from the germline V gene. This CDR3 has 13 residues. Trimming removed 3 bases from V and 3 bases from J, with 7 bases in between. CDR3 sequence reads: CASSLDWTDTQYF. Written as DNA, the CDR3 is TGTGCCAGCAGCTTGGACTGGACAGATACGCAGTATTTT. Filled out from reference TRBV11-2 and TRBJ2-3, the complete variable domain reads EAGVAQSPRYKIIEKRQSVAFWCNPISGHATLYWYQQILGQGPKLLIQFQNNGVVDDSQLPKDRFSAERLKGVDSTLKIQPAKLEDSAVYLCASSLDWTDTQYFGPGTRLTVL.

In the case of this clone: This CDR3 is also generated by other DNA sequences in the sample. CDR3 region: CAISDHERGGGVYGYTF. CDR3 nucleotides: TGTGCCATCAGTGATCATGAGAGGGGTGGGGGGGTCTATGGCTACACCTTC. The chain joins TRBV10-3 to TRBJ1-2, with D perhaps TRBD1 (5 bases). This CDR3 has 17 amino acids. Germline assignment: CDR1 ENHRY and CDR2 SYGVKD. The V gene lost 3 bases and the J gene lost 4 bases, with 21 bases spanning the gap.

In its sample, this clone was seen a few times. The chain recombines TRBV2 with TRBJ2-5; the D is unclear. The CDR3 is 15 residues long. Germline CDR1 SNHLY, CDR2 FYNNEI. Trimming took off 8 bases at V and 5 bases at J, with 21 bases between the two ends. The CDR3: CASSGTAVPGETQYF. The CDR3 DNA follows: TGTGCCAGCTCCGGAACAGCCGTTCCCGGCGAGACCCAGTACTTC. Drawing the rest from reference TRBV2 and TRBJ2-5, the complete variable domain is EPEVTQTPSHQVTQMGQEVILRCVPISNHLYFYWYRQILGQKVEFLVSFYNNEISEKSEIFDDQFSVERPDGSNFTLKIRSTKLEDSAMYFCASSGTAVPGETQYFGPGTRLLVL.

The chain joins TRBV7-2 to TRBJ2-2; D is undetermined. The V end lost 5 bases, the J end lost 9 bases, and 10 bases lay between the germline ends. The CDR3 is 12 residues long. CDR1 is SGHTA, CDR2 FQGNSA, per germline. CDR3 amino acids: CASSPTRRELFF. The CDR3 coding sequence is TGTGCCAGCAGCCCTACCCGTCGGGAGCTGTTTTTT.

This clone has a single count. This chain connects TRBV27 to TRBJ1-6; 7 bases map to TRBD1. The ends lost 4 bases at V and 7 bases at J; junction bases unmatched: 7. This CDR3 comprises 15 residues. The germline CDR1 and CDR2 sequences are MNHEY and SMNVEV (reference sequence). The CDR3 coding sequence is TGTGCCAGCAGTTCCAGGACAGGCCTCAATTCACCCCTCCACTTT. Translated: CASSSRTGLNSPLHF.

V usage is TRBV7-9 and J usage is TRBJ2-7; 7 nucleotides align to TRBD2. Germline V gives CDR1 SEHNR, CDR2 FQNEAQ (reference sequence). The CDR3 is made up of 13 amino acids. With 5 bases clipped from V and 3 bases from J, the junction kept 4 bases outside the gene matches. CDR3 sequence (DNA): TGTGCCAGCAGCGTAGGCGGGAGCTACGAGCAGTACTTC. It encodes CASSVGGSYEQYF.

This chain connects TRBV9 to TRBJ2-3, with TRBD2 matching over 12 bases. CDR1 is SGDLS and CDR2 is YYNGEE in the germline V gene. This CDR3 has 17 amino acids. J was trimmed by 0 bases and V by 3 bases; bases with no gene match: 5. CDR3 coding DNA: TGTGCCAGCAGCGAAGATGGACTAGCGGGGAGCACAGATACGCAGTATTTT. Amino acid sequence: CASSEDGLAGSTDTQYF.

This clone appeared once. V usage is TRBV6-5 and J usage is TRBJ1-2; 7 bases line up with TRBD1. The V gene end was trimmed by 6 bases and the J gene end by 6 bases; junction bases not matched to a gene: 10. The CDR3 has 14 residues. From germline, CDR1 is MNHEY and CDR2 SVGAGI. The CDR3 spells CASSHSSQGDGYTF. CDR3 DNA: TGTGCCAGCAGCCACAGCTCCCAGGGGGATGGCTACACCTTC.

V gene TRBV2 combines with J gene TRBJ2-7; 11 nucleotides align to TRBD2. Germline V lookup: CDR1 SNHLY, CDR2 FYNNEI. Trimming cost V 3 bases and J 7 bases; bases outside gene matches: 5. The length of the CDR3 is 14 residues. This CDR3 is CASSDTSGGGEQYF. The CDR3 DNA reads as TGTGCCAGCAGTGACACTAGCGGGGGAGGGGAGCAGTACTTC.